This paragraph reports one TCR beta chain. The data derive from a study of T cell changes during pregnancy in multiple sclerosis. The protocol was immunoSEQ multiplex PCR, while the TCRdb copy is restricted to in-frame clones and leaves out a portion. The repertoire includes some 30,000 clones, 85% to 90% of them detected once, and 7% to 9% sits in the top ten. CDR1 is MDHEN and CDR2 is SYDVKM in the germline V gene. This CDR3 contains 13 residues. Trimming took 4 bases from V and 5 from J, leaving 8 bases between them. This material consisted of CD8+ T cells from peripheral blood mononuclear cells, taken before pregnancy. The clonotype originates from a female donor with multiple sclerosis, enrolled in a pregnancy study. V usage is TRBV28 and J usage is TRBJ1-4, with no clear D. CDR3 in amino acids: CASSYSLNEKLFF. In DNA, the CDR3 is TGTGCCAGCAGTTACAGCTTAAATGAAAAACTGTTTTTT.